This T cell receptor (beta chain) derives from a study of cytotoxic CD8 clonotypes in ibrutinib-treated CLL (dated by TCRdb to the early 2020s). Regarding the study in general: The cohort was composed of under 12 relapsed/refractory and roughly 14 treatment-naive patients; IGHV unmutated status was identified in under 18 patients. Of the roughly 81 people in the trial, around 25 had longitudinal samples available. Samples at response were collected after a median of roughly twelve months of treatment, with a range of about 6 to 36 months. Samples averaged about 260,000 productive templates and more than 85,000 productive rearrangements. Partial responses were observed in approximately 24 patients and complete responses in 2; after a median follow-up of around 64 months, remission was maintained in 14 patients and progression was observed in some 12. Cryopreserved peripheral blood mononuclear cells were obtained prior to treatment, at the time of response, and at either disease progression or sustained remission. What the work shows at the level of the full study, not this receptor alone: At baseline, clonality was higher than in age-matched healthy donors and showed a strong correlation with circulating CD8+ T-cell counts. Clonality increased at ibrutinib response, stayed stable in sustained remission, and fell back toward baseline at progression. Public clonotypes were rare and either contracted or stayed stable during treatment, and the rise in clonality at ibrutinib response reflected the expansion of private clonotypes. Sampling times were not matched between sustained-remission and progressing patients, and lymph node repertoires were not studied.

CDR1 is given as SGHRS and CDR2 as YFSETQ, both from the germline V gene. Ends trimmed: V by 0 bases, J by 5 bases; bases unmatched to a gene: 5. Including cysteine and phenylalanine, the CDR3 has 14 amino acids. The DNA shown is the 42-base CDR3, in frame from base 1. For TCR beta library preparation, approximately 2.2 micrograms of genomic DNA were isolated from cryopreserved PBMCs. High-throughput TCR beta sequencing was performed on longitudinal blood samples from CLL patients receiving ibrutinib monotherapy. The patients were enrolled in a single-center, open-label phase 2 trial of ibrutinib monotherapy. About this clone: This clone's antigen is unknown. No base quality values were provided; no much bigger clone lies one nucleotide off.

The goal of deep resolution MiSeq sequencing was a depth between 1 in 1 million and 1 in 200,000 T cells, and coverage averaged 10x per clonotype. TCR beta libraries were generated with the immunoSEQ hsTCRB Kit. As for the original processing: The data were analyzed with ImmunoSEQ Analyzer and ImmunoSEQ Data Assistant, and V, D and J gene assignments followed IMGT definitions. Clonality was computed as one minus normalized Shannon entropy of productive rearrangement frequencies, ranging from 0 to 1. Public clonotype analysis was restricted to overrepresented clonotypes comprising at least 0.05% of each patient's repertoire. Some 13 age-matched healthy donor repertoires from immuneACCESS were used as controls for clonality. TCRdb took over this immuneACCESS table, retaining in-frame rearrangements with V and J assigned. Such tables are incomplete; in checked studies, under half of the missing clones stem from an unresolved V gene, and the remainder is unexplained. That table supplies the V and J calls and clone size; D and trimming were determined from the DNA. This sample comprises about 15,000 clones, approximately 58% of them detected only once. The ten largest clones add up to roughly 13% of the sample.

The specimen comprised PBMCs, sampled before ibrutinib treatment. The source is a human donor with chronic lymphocytic leukemia. The chain is encoded by TRBV5-1 joined to TRBJ2-7; 7 middle bases align to TRBD2. For the CDR3, the sequence is CASSLVLAGDEQYF. The sequence in DNA is TGCGCCAGCAGCTTGGTTTTGGCGGGAGACGAGCAGTACTTC.